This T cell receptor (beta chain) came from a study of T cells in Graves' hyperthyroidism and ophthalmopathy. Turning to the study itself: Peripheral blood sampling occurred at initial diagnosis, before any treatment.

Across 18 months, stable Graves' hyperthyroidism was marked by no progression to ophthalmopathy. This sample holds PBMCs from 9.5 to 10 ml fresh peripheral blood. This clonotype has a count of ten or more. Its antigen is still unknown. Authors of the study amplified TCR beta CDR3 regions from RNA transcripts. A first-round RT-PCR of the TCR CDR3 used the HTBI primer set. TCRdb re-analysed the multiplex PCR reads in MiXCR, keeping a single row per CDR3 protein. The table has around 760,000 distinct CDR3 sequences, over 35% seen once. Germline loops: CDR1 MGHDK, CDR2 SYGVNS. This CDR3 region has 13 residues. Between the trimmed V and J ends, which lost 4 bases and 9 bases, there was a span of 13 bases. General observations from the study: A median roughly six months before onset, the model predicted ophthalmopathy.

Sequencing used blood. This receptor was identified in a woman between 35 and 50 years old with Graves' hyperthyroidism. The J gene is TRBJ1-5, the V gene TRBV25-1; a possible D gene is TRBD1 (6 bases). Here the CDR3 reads CASSGDLRGPQHF. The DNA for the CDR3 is TGTGCCAGCAGTGGGGACCTCAGGGGGCCCCAGCATTTT.